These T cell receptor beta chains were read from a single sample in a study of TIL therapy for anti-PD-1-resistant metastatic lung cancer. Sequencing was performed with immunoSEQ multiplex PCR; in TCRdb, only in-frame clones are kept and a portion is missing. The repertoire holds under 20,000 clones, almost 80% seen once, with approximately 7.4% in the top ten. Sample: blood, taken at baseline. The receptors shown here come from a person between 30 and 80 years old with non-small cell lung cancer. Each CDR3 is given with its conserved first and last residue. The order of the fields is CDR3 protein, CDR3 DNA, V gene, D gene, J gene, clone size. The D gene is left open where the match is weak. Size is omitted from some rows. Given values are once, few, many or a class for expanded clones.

CASSPMGAGVWHGPETNTGELFF | TGTGCCAGCAGTCCTATGGGGGCCGGTGTTTGGCATGGGCCCGAAACGAACACCGGGGAGCTGTTTTTT | TRBV28 | - | TRBJ2-2 | -
CASKGQGALRSHGYTF | TGTGCCAGCAAAGGGCAGGGGGCACTTAGGTCGCATGGCTACACCTTC | TRBV2 | TRBD1 | TRBJ1-2 | -
CATSRSAGGQPQHF | TGTGCCACCAGCAGATCTGCAGGAGGTCAGCCCCAGCATTTT | TRBV15 | - | TRBJ1-5 | -
CASSPGRLNSGNTIYF | TGTGCCAGTAGCCCGGGACGTCTCAACTCTGGAAACACCATATATTTT | TRBV19 | - | TRBJ1-3 | -
CASSFSWGQDRASYEQYF | TGTGCCAGCAGCTTTAGCTGGGGTCAGGACAGGGCTTCCTACGAGCAGTACTTC | TRBV7-2 | TRBD1 | TRBJ2-7 | -
CASSQKGGLVTDTQYF | TGCGCCAGCAGCCAAAAGGGGGGACTAGTGACAGATACGCAGTATTTT | TRBV4-1 | TRBD2 | TRBJ2-3 | -
CASSVATTGGETQYF | TGTGCCAGTAGCGTAGCTACGACAGGGGGCGAGACCCAGTACTTC | TRBV9 | TRBD1 | TRBJ2-5 | -
CASSFGNYGYTF | TGTGCCAGCAGTTTCGGGAATTATGGCTACACCTTC | TRBV12-3/TRBV12-4 | - | TRBJ1-2 | -
CATSDWSDINEQFF | TGTGCCACCAGTGATTGGTCAGATATCAATGAGCAGTTCTTC | TRBV24-1 | - | TRBJ2-1 | -
CASSVARAGPSGANVLTF | TGTGCCAGCAGCGTAGCTCGTGCAGGACCCTCTGGGGCCAACGTCCTGACTTTC | TRBV9 | - | TRBJ2-6 | -
CASSQDSDGGNQPQHF | TGCGCCAGCAGCCAAGATAGCGATGGGGGCAATCAGCCCCAGCATTTT | TRBV4-1 | - | TRBJ1-5 | few
CASSVVPGYTDTQYF | TGTGCCAGCAGCGTAGTCCCGGGTTACACAGATACGCAGTATTTT | TRBV9 | - | TRBJ2-3 | once
CASSRHLAHEQFF | TGTGCCAGCAGTCGCCACCTAGCCCATGAGCAGTTCTTC | TRBV27 | - | TRBJ2-1 | once
CARLRSAFHEQYF | TGTGCCAGACTAAGATCAGCGTTCCACGAGCAGTACTTC | TRBV5-4 | - | TRBJ2-7 | -
CAISSGLAASYEQYF | TGTGCCATCAGTTCGGGACTAGCGGCCTCCTACGAGCAGTACTTC | TRBV10-3 | TRBD2 | TRBJ2-7 | -
CASSLAGQGYEKLFF | TGTGCCAGCAGCTTAGCGGGACAGGGGTATGAAAAACTGTTTTTT | TRBV7-6 | TRBD1 | TRBJ1-4 | -
CASSLRGIDSAGELFF | TGTGCCAGCAGCTTACGTGGGATCGACTCCGCCGGGGAGCTGTTTTTT | TRBV7-6 | - | TRBJ2-2 | once
CAISESPQGSYEQYF | TGTGCCATCAGTGAGTCTCCCCAGGGATCCTACGAGCAGTACTTC | TRBV10-3 | - | TRBJ2-7 | -
CASSKDCIGRTDYEQYF | TGTGCCAGCAGCAAAGACTGTATAGGGCGGACTGATTACGAGCAGTACTTC | TRBV21-1 | - | TRBJ2-7 | few
CASSRPQGNGYTF | TGTGCCAGCTCACGGCCACAGGGGAATGGCTACACCTTC | TRBV18 | TRBD1 | TRBJ1-2 | -
CASSPRGGSYNEQFF | TGTGCCAGCAGCCCCCGCGGGGGGTCCTACAATGAGCAGTTCTTC | TRBV3-1/TRBV3-2 | TRBD2 | TRBJ2-1 | -
CASRRGQGDEQYF | TGTGCCAGCAGACGGGGACAGGGCGACGAGCAGTACTTC | TRBV2 | TRBD1 | TRBJ2-7 | -